The sequence of this T cell receptor beta chain was determined in a study of cytomegalovirus exposure and HLA in healthy donors. General observations from the study: It was 150 or so TCR beta chains that were listed as cytomegalovirus-associated. In a later analysis, donors in an Asian-associated ancestry cluster reportedly had fewer N-insertions in productive TCRs than the cohort mean. Immune exposure information comprised only CMV serostatus.

Researchers ran the PCR with 60 Vbeta and 13 Jbeta primers. Per the study methods: In a later analysis, the count reached 80 million or so unique TCR beta chains, with about 12 million shared. Libraries were prepared by immunoSEQ multiplex PCR; TCRdb keeps only in-frame clonotypes and omits some of them. Clone size and the V and J calls come from that table; the DNA yielded D and trimming. The table records roughly 97,000 clones, around 80% of them present only once. On this clone: The antigen is unknown.

The CDR3 is made up of 16 amino acids. Trimming pared 2 bases from V and 2 bases from J, leaving 15 bases between. CDR1 and CDR2 (germline): MNHNS, SASEGT. The TCR comes from a middle-aged woman in good health and CMV-seronegative. Sequenced sample: PBMCs. V and J are TRBV6-1 and TRBJ1-2; no firm D call. CDR3 in DNA: TGTGCCAGCAGTGAATCGTACGGGGATCTCAACTATGGCTACACCTTC. Protein sequence: CASSESYGDLNYGYTF.